These T cell receptor beta chains were read from a single sample in a study of blood T cell repertoires in COVID-19. This table comes from immunoSEQ multiplex PCR, and its TCRdb copy is limited to in-frame clones, with some not included. The repertoire includes under 95,000 clones, roughly 87% of them detected once, and 5.4% sits in the top ten. The sequencing sample was made of peripheral blood. The receptors stem from a man between 60 and 75 years old with acute or convalescent COVID-19. CDR3s include the opening cysteine and the closing phenylalanine or tryptophan. The order of the fields is V gene, D gene, clone size, J gene, CDR3 DNA, CDR3 protein. The D gene is left open where the match is weak. A row's size may be missing; if present it is once, few, many or a size class.

V: TRBV13; D: TRBD1; size: NA; J: TRBJ1-2; DNA: TGTGCCAGCAGCCAACAGGGGCCCTATGGCTACACCTTC; CDR3: CASSQQGPYGYTF
V: TRBV18; D: NA; size: NA; J: TRBJ2-2; DNA: TGTGCCAGCTCACCACGGAGCGGGCCAAACGGGGAGCTGTTTTTT; CDR3: CASSPRSGPNGELFF
V: TRBV6-2/TRBV6-3; D: NA; size: NA; J: TRBJ2-3; DNA: TGTGCCAGCAGTTACGATCCAAACGTTGTGAGCTGGGAGGATACGCAGTATTTT; CDR3: CASSYDPNVVSWEDTQYF
V: TRBV6-1; D: TRBD1; size: NA; J: TRBJ1-5; DNA: TGTGCCAGCAGTGAAGTAGGGGGCGCGAATCAGCCCCAGCATTTT; CDR3: CASSEVGGANQPQHF
V: TRBV15; D: TRBD2; size: NA; J: TRBJ2-3; DNA: TGTGCCACCAGCAGAGATTACCTCGAAACACTAGCGGAGGACACAGATACGCAGTATTTT; CDR3: CATSRDYLETLAEDTDTQYF
V: TRBV12-5; D: NA; size: NA; J: TRBJ1-5; DNA: TGTGCTAGTGGTTCGGGACATTTTCAGCCCCAGCATTTT; CDR3: CASGSGHFQPQHF
V: TRBV7-2; D: TRBD1; size: NA; J: TRBJ2-7; DNA: TGTGCCAGCAGCTACCGGGACAGGCAATCCTACGAGCAGTACTTC; CDR3: CASSYRDRQSYEQYF
V: TRBV5-6; D: NA; size: NA; J: TRBJ2-3; DNA: TGTGCCAGCAGCACTCTCACAGATACGCAGTATTTT; CDR3: CASSTLTDTQYF
V: TRBV6-1; D: TRBD1; size: few; J: TRBJ1-5; DNA: TGTGCCAGCAGTGACCTGGGACAGGGGAGAGGCAATCAGCCCCAGCATTTT; CDR3: CASSDLGQGRGNQPQHF
V: TRBV24-1; D: NA; size: NA; J: TRBJ1-6; DNA: TGTGCCACCAGGGGGGGGCAGTCAGGGATCTATAATTCACCCCTCCACTTT; CDR3: CATRGGQSGIYNSPLHF
V: TRBV11-2; D: TRBD1; size: NA; J: TRBJ2-2; DNA: TGTGCCAGCACCCCACATGGGACAGGGGGAGTCGGGGAGCTGTTTTTT; CDR3: CASTPHGTGGVGELFF
V: TRBV6-1; D: TRBD2; size: NA; J: TRBJ2-5; DNA: TGTGCCAGCAGTGAAGTCCTAGCGGGGACCCAAGAGACCCAGTACTTC; CDR3: CASSEVLAGTQETQYF
V: TRBV12-3/TRBV12-4; D: NA; size: NA; J: TRBJ1-1; DNA: TGTGCCAGCAGGAATCCCGGACAGATTGAAGCTTTCTTT; CDR3: CASRNPGQIEAFF
V: TRBV12-5; D: NA; size: once; J: TRBJ1-2; DNA: TGTGCTAGTGGTTTGGCAGCGCGGGGAACTGGCTACACCTTC; CDR3: CASGLAARGTGYTF
V: TRBV5-1; D: TRBD1; size: NA; J: TRBJ2-3; DNA: TGCGCCAGCACCCTCGGACAGGGGGGTGCAGATACGCAGTATTTT; CDR3: CASTLGQGGADTQYF